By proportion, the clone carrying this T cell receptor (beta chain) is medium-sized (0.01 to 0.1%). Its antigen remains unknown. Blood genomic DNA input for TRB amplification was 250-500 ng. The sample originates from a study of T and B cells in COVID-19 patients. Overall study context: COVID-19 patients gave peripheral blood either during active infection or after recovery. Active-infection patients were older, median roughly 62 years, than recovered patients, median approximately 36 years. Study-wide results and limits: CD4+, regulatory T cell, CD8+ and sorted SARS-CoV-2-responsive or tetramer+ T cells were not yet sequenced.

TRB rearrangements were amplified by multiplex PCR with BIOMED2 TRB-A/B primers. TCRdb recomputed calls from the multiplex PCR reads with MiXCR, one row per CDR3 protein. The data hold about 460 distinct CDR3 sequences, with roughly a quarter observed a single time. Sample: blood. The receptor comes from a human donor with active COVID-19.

CDR3: CASSILSSGNTIYF. The DNA of the CDR3 is TGTGCCAGCAGCATCCTAAGCTCTGGAAACACCATATATTTT. The V and J genes are TRBV11-2 and TRBJ1-3; D is ambiguous. The V and J ends lost 5 bases and 0 bases respectively, with 8 bases between them. This CDR3 contains 14 residues. Germline lookup yields CDR1 SGHAT and CDR2 FQNNGV. The full variable domain, its missing parts supplied by reference TRBV11-2 and TRBJ1-3, is EAGVAQSPRYKIIEKRQSVAFWCNPISGHATLYWYQQILGQGPKLLIQFQNNGVVDDSQLPKDRFSAERLKGVDSTLKIQPAKLEDSAVYLCASSILSSGNTIYFGEGSWLTVV.